Below are 3 T cell receptor beta chains sequenced from a single sample in a study of early T cells in non-severe SARS-CoV-2 infection (dated by TCRdb to about 2021). Receptor libraries were prepared by 5' RACE. These reads were obtained on a NextSeq 500. The public reads were reanalyzed by TCRdb: fastp trimming at Q25, MiXCR alignment, in-frame beta chains only. Here each entry gathers all rows of one CDR3 protein and keeps the most common genes and DNA. The sample table holds about 84,000 distinct CDR3 sequences, of which 12% were seen once. Approximately 2.5% of the sample is in the top ten clones. Sequencing was done on a sample of whole blood. The receptor set was obtained from an adult who was a healthcare worker with PCR-confirmed SARS-CoV-2 infection or an uninfected control (not recorded which).

The chain uses TRBV7-2 and TRBJ2-2, with D perhaps matching TRBD1 or TRBD2 (5 bases each). Trimming removed 3 bases from V and 10 bases from J, with 15 bases in between. Germline V gene data show CDR1 as SGHTA and CDR2 as FQGNSA. CDR3 size: 14 residues. The chain's CDR3 is CASSFRDLRQELFF. The CDR3 DNA is TGTGCCAGCAGCTTCCGGGACCTCAGACAGGAGCTGTTTTTT.

This clonotype was counted many times. The chain carries TRBV5-1 and TRBJ1-1; D remains ambiguous. Germline CDR1 SGHRS, CDR2 YFSETQ. Trimming pared 0 bases from V and 5 bases from J, leaving 11 bases between. The CDR3 extends over 14 amino acids. The CDR3 DNA is TGCGCCAGCAGCTTGGGGCAGGATGGAACTGAAGCTTTCTTT. Protein: CASSLGQDGTEAFF.

This clonotype was seen many times. The gene calls are TRBV6-1 and TRBJ1-5; the D is unclear. Germline loops: CDR1 MNHNS, CDR2 SASEGT. The CDR3 consists of 14 residues. The V end was cut by 7 bases, the J end by 4 bases, with 14 bases between. CDR3 DNA sequence: TGTGCCAGCACGGAGACATCTGGAAATCAGCCCCAGCATTTT. This codes for CASTETSGNQPQHF.